Shown below are 28 T cell receptor beta chains from a single sample sequenced in a study of T-cell reconstitution after alpha-beta-depleted transplantation in children. Preparation of the TCRbeta library was carried out with unique molecular identifiers. One entry per CDR3 protein results from TCRdb running MiXCR on the PCR reads. The sample lists a few hundred thousand distinct CDR3 sequences, roughly 27% seen once, with 35% to 40% in the top ten. Sequencing was performed on PBMCs, taken before TCRalphabeta/CD19-depleted stem cell transplant. Receptors were obtained from a boy in the first two years of life with Wiskott-Aldrich syndrome, due to receive a stem cell transplant.

This clonotype was observed at least ten times. The chain is built from TRBV5-1 and TRBJ2-1, with 11 nucleotides matching TRBD2. J was trimmed by 2 bases and V by 5 bases; bases with no gene match: 3. Germline lookup yields CDR1 SGHRS and CDR2 YFSETQ. CDR3 length equals 15 residues. In DNA, the CDR3 is TGCGCCAGCAGACCGGGACTAGCGGCCTACAATGAGCAGTTCTTC. Amino acid sequence: CASRPGLAAYNEQFF.

This chain uses TRBV20-1 with TRBJ2-1; 7 bases fit TRBD1. The trim removed 0 bases at V and 3 bases at J, leaving 11 bases unmatched. The CDR3 extends over 17 amino acids. Germline assignment: CDR1 DFQATT and CDR2 SNEGSKA (reference sequence). The CDR3 nucleotides read TGCAGTGCTAGAGACGCCTCAGGGGGTAACTACTACAATGAGCAGTTCTTC. It is translated as CSARDASGGNYYNEQFF.

V usage is TRBV5-1 and J usage is TRBJ2-7, with 9 bases that match TRBD2. The CDR3 has 16 residues. Germline assignment: CDR1 SGHRS and CDR2 YFSETQ. Trimming took 2 bases from V and 5 from J; bases not matched to a gene: 11. This chain's CDR3 is CASSFGSAGGPDEQYF. The CDR3 DNA reads as TGCGCCAGCAGCTTTGGAAGTGCGGGAGGGCCCGACGAGCAGTACTTC.

This clonotype was seen a few times. This chain connects TRBV24-1 to TRBJ2-2; perhaps D is TRBD1 or TRBD2 (5 bases each). The ends were cut back, 4 bases at V and 5 bases at J, with 10 bases in the middle. Germline V CDR1 and CDR2: KGHDR, SFDVKD. This CDR3 comprises 14 residues. The CDR3 region is CATSEGRETGELFF. CDR3 bases: TGTGCCACCAGTGAGGGCAGGGAGACCGGGGAGCTGTTTTTT.

CDR3 DNA: TGTGCCAGCGCGCAGGGGGCTCCTGAGACCCAGTACTTC. Amino acids: CASAQGAPETQYF. The J gene is TRBJ2-5, the V gene TRBV18, with 8 bases fitting TRBD1. Germline assignment: CDR1 KGHSH and CDR2 LQKENI. V lost 8 bases, J lost 5 bases, and 7 bases stayed unmatched. The CDR3 has 13 residues.

This sequence joins TRBV5-6 and TRBJ2-7, with D possibly being TRBD1 or TRBD2 (5 bases each). The CDR3 extends over 15 amino acids. CDR1 is SGHDT and CDR2 is YYEEEE in the germline V gene. Trimming pared 5 bases from V and 3 bases from J, leaving 18 bases between. The CDR3 reads CASSWGKDAYYEQYF. DNA of the CDR3: TGTGCCAGCAGTTGGGGGAAGGACGCTTACTACGAGCAGTACTTC.

This clonotype turned up a few times. V and J are TRBV6-5 and TRBJ2-7, with D maybe TRBD2 (5 bases). There are 13 residues in the CDR3. V was cut by 2 bases and J by 6 bases, with 11 bases left in between. Germline lookup yields CDR1 MNHEY and CDR2 SVGAGI. Here the CDR3 reads CASSYMGVSEQYF. The CDR3 region has the DNA TGTGCCAGCAGTTACATGGGAGTCTCCGAGCAGTACTTC.

The chain carries TRBV10-3 and TRBJ2-1, with D possibly called TRBD1 or TRBD2 (5 bases each). The ends were cut back, 0 bases at V and 4 bases at J, with 7 bases in the middle. The germline gives CDR1 ENHRY, CDR2 SYGVKD. The CDR3 is made up of 14 amino acids. For the CDR3, the DNA is TGTGCCATCAGTGAGTCCTGGGGGTACAATGAGCAGTTCTTC. It codes for CAISESWGYNEQFF.

CDR3 loop: CASSPGWGVTQPQHF. The CDR3 DNA reads TGCGCCAGCAGCCCTGGATGGGGGGTAACTCAGCCCCAGCATTTT. This chain links TRBV5-1 with TRBJ1-5, with D possibly TRBD1 on 5 matching bases. Germline CDR1 and CDR2: SGHRS and YFSETQ. Trimming took 4 bases from V and 6 from J, leaving 17 bases between them. The CDR3 spans 15 residues.

Ten or more counts support this clonotype. CDR3 sequence: CASSSGLAGQETQYF. DNA for the CDR3: TGCGCCAGCAGCTCCGGACTAGCGGGACAAGAGACCCAGTACTTC. This chain connects TRBV5-1 to TRBJ2-5, with TRBD2 matching 12 bases. The CDR3 is 15 residues long. The junction had 2 bases not matched to a gene; V was cut back by 3 bases and J by 2 bases. Germline loops: CDR1 SGHRS, CDR2 YFSETQ. Drawing the rest from reference TRBV5-1 and TRBJ2-5, the complete variable domain is KAGVTQTPRYLIKTRGQQVTLSCSPISGHRSVSWYQQTPGQGLQFLFEYFSETQRNKGNFPGRFSGRQFSNSRSEMNVSTLELGDSALYLCASSSGLAGQETQYFGPGTRLLVL.

This clonotype came up a few times. The chain carries TRBV12-3 or TRBV12-4 and TRBJ1-6; tentative D call: TRBD1 (5 bases). V was trimmed by 5 bases and J by 2 bases, leaving 16 bases between them. This CDR3 contains 17 residues. In DNA form, the CDR3 reads TGTGCCAGCAGTCCCTTAGGTCAGGGCCCCTATAATTCACCCCTCCACTTT. Its translation: CASSPLGQGPYNSPLHF.

CDR3 residues: CSAKGTDSSKNIQYF. The CDR3 nucleotides are TGCAGTGCGAAAGGGACAGATTCTTCCAAAAACATTCAGTACTTC. The rearrangement joins TRBV20-1 to TRBJ2-4; 7 positions match TRBD1. The CDR3 consists of 15 residues. Losses at the gene ends were 6 bases for V and 2 bases for J; bases not matched to a gene: 10. CDR1 and CDR2 from the germline V gene are DFQATT and SNEGSKA (reference sequence).

In this sample, this clonotype turned up a few times. The V call is TRBV5-1, the J call TRBJ2-3; 10 nucleotides agree with TRBD2. CDR1 and CDR2 from the germline V gene are SGHRS and YFSETQ. There are 17 residues in the CDR3. Trimming removed 0 bases from V and 4 bases from J; junction bases left unmatched: 8. CDR3: CASSLAGLAGVPDTQYF. The CDR3 nucleotides read TGCGCCAGCAGCTTGGCCGGGCTAGCGGGAGTACCAGATACGCAGTATTTT.

The chain uses TRBV7-8 and TRBJ2-7, with 9 bases aligning to TRBD2. Germline loops: CDR1 SGHVS, CDR2 FQNEAQ. V shed 1 base, J shed 7 bases, and the junction held 5 bases outside the gene matches. The CDR3 is made up of 14 amino acids. CDR3 loop: CASSLELAGHEQYF. In nucleotides, the CDR3 is TGTGCCAGCAGCTTAGAGCTAGCGGGGCATGAGCAGTACTTC.

The chain employs TRBV15 and TRBJ2-7; 7 bases line up with TRBD2. The CDR3 covers 15 residues. Germline loops: CDR1 LNHNV, CDR2 YYDKDF (reference sequence). J gave up 1 base and V 1 base, and 4 bases lay outside the gene matches. CDR3 sequence reads: CATSRGRTSSYEQYF. CDR3 coding DNA: TGTGCCACCAGCAGAGGCAGGACTAGTTCCTACGAGCAGTACTTC. The entire variable domain, with the rest obtained from reference TRBV15 and TRBJ2-7, is as follows: DAMVIQNPRYQVTQFGKPVTLSCSQTLNHNVMYWYQQKSSQAPKLLFHYYDKDFNNEADTPDNFQSRRPNTSFCFLDIRSPGLGDTAMYLCATSRGRTSSYEQYFGPGTRLTVT.

This chain uses TRBV5-1 with TRBJ2-7, with D perhaps TRBD1 (6 bases). CDR1 is SGHRS and CDR2 is YFSETQ in the germline V gene. The V gene lost 4 bases and the J gene lost 7 bases, with 15 bases spanning the gap. This CDR3 spans 13 amino acids. CDR3 region: CASSPQGLGEQYF. The CDR3, as DNA: TGCGCCAGCAGCCCACAGGGTTTGGGGGAGCAGTACTTC.

J is TRBJ2-1 and V is TRBV29-1; 7 bases align to TRBD2. The trim removed 7 bases at V and 6 bases at J, leaving 12 bases unmatched. CDR3 length equals 14 residues. Germline V gene lookup returns CDR1 SQVTM and CDR2 ANQGSEA. The CDR3 is CSASGGSLGNEQFF. The CDR3 DNA follows: TGCAGCGCCAGCGGCGGGAGTTTGGGCAATGAGCAGTTCTTC.

This clonotype was observed a few times. V and J are TRBV20-1 and TRBJ2-3, with D unclear. The CDR3 consists of 12 residues. V was clipped by 0 bases and J by 2 bases, with 3 bases between them. CDR1 and CDR2 (germline): DFQATT, SNEGSKA (reference sequence). Written as DNA, the CDR3 is TGCAGTGCTAGAGAGAACACAGATACGCAGTATTTT. Translated: CSARENTDTQYF.

The V gene is TRBV12-3 or TRBV12-4, the J gene TRBJ2-2, with 9 nucleotides matching TRBD1. This CDR3 is built from 13 residues. V trimming: 11 bases; J trimming: 6 bases; junction bases outside the gene matches: 7. The CDR3 loop is CAGYRGLAGELFF. CDR3 DNA sequence: TGTGCCGGGTACAGGGGGCTTGCCGGGGAGCTGTTTTTT.

This clonotype has at least ten counts. The chain carries TRBV12-3 or TRBV12-4 and TRBJ2-7; TRBD2 is a possible D gene (5 bases). The CDR3 has 11 residues. V was clipped by 6 bases and J by 5 bases, with 8 bases between them. This CDR3 is CASSPGDEQYF. CDR3 sequence (DNA): TGTGCCAGCAGCCCCGGGGACGAGCAGTACTTC.

This rearrangement joins TRBV7-9 to TRBJ2-5; D remains ambiguous. The length of the CDR3 is 14 residues. The germline V gene has CDR1 SEHNR and CDR2 FQNEAQ (reference sequence). The V gene lost 1 base and the J gene lost 0 bases, with 6 bases spanning the gap. Here the CDR3 reads CASSLEKDQETQYF. CDR3 nucleotides: TGTGCCAGCAGCTTAGAGAAGGACCAAGAGACCCAGTACTTC.

The table lists this clonotype with a count of one. This chain connects TRBV15 to TRBJ2-3, with D perhaps matching TRBD1 or TRBD2 (5 bases each). Trimming stripped 5 bases from V and 1 base from J, with 16 bases between. The CDR3 covers 16 residues. Germline lookup yields CDR1 LNHNV and CDR2 YYDKDF (reference sequence). The CDR3 is CATSRGRGPGTDTQYF. The CDR3 DNA is TGTGCCACCAGCCGGGGTAGGGGACCGGGCACAGATACGCAGTATTTT.

This clonotype was found many times. The rearrangement joins TRBV5-1 to TRBJ2-7; D ambiguous. Per the germline V gene, CDR1 is SGHRS and CDR2 is YFSETQ. The CDR3 length is 13 residues. Trimming shortened V by 1 base and J by 2 bases, and 7 bases separated the two germline ends. This chain's CDR3 is CASSLLGTYEQYF. The CDR3 region has the DNA TGCGCCAGCAGCTTGCTGGGAACCTACGAGCAGTACTTC.

This clonotype showed up just a few times. V is TRBV5-1 and J is TRBJ2-1, with D uncertain. Looked up from germline, CDR1 is SGHRS and CDR2 is YFSETQ. This CDR3 comprises 16 residues. Deletions cut 4 bases from V and 4 bases from J, with 18 bases between. In DNA, the CDR3 is TGCGCCAGCAGCCCCGTGGTACTATCGGGTTACAATGAGCAGTTCTTC. Its protein is CASSPVVLSGYNEQFF.

This clonotype was recorded a few times. The rearrangement uses TRBV6-1 and TRBJ2-7; D may be TRBD2 (5 bases). V lost 1 base and J lost 5, with 15 bases in between. The CDR3 has 15 residues. Germline CDR1 and CDR2: MNHNS and SASEGT. The CDR3 region is CASSEEGYGIDEQYF. CDR3 nucleotides: TGTGCCAGCAGTGAAGAAGGATACGGGATAGACGAGCAGTACTTC.

The gene calls are TRBV15 and TRBJ2-7; 7 bases are a match to TRBD2. CDR3 size: 14 residues. Trimming at V came to 0 bases and at J to 6 bases, leaving 5 bases not matched to a gene. The germline V gene has CDR1 LNHNV and CDR2 YYDKDF (reference sequence). CDR3 residues: CATSRDNGGGEQYF. For the CDR3, the DNA is TGTGCCACCAGCAGAGATAACGGCGGGGGCGAGCAGTACTTC.

The chain is built from TRBV20-1 and TRBJ1-5; D unresolved. The germline V and J ends were trimmed by 3 bases and 5 bases, with 17 bases remaining between them. CDR1 DFQATT and CDR2 SNEGSKA come from the germline V gene (reference sequence). The CDR3 runs to 15 residues. CDR3 nucleotides: TGCAGTGCTAGTGAAAGTTCGCCAGGCGATCAGCCCCAGCATTTT. It specifies CSASESSPGDQPQHF.

The CDR3 nucleotides read TGTGCCAGCAGCTTGGCTGTACTAGCGGGACACACAGATACGCAGTATTTT. Translation gives CASSLAVLAGHTDTQYF. J is TRBJ2-3 and V is TRBV5-6; 10 nucleotides line up with TRBD2. Per germline, CDR1 SGHDT and CDR2 YYEEEE. CDR3 length: 17 residues. V lost 0 bases and J lost 2; bases outside the gene matches: 6.